The clone carrying this T cell receptor beta chain was seen a handful of times. Its cognate antigen is unknown. Alongside blood RNA obtained from unsorted whole blood, germline DNA was also extracted. Surgery was preceded by the collection of 3.5 to 4.5 milliliters of peripheral blood. cDNA specific to TCR beta was made from 450 to 500 ng of total RNA, with a constant-region primer employed for priming. Three rounds of nested multiplex PCR with slightly modified ARM-PCR produced TCR beta libraries. A C-beta reverse primer and TRBV1-TRBV30 forward primers served in each of the first two PCR rounds, at ten to eleven cycles apiece. TCRdb recomputed calls from the multiplex PCR reads with MiXCR, one row per CDR3 protein. The sample contains just over 300,000 distinct CDR3 sequences, around three fifths of which appear only once. The CDR3 is 14 residues long. The V segment lost 6 bases and the J segment 7 bases; nucleotides outside the gene matches: 6. The germline CDR1 and CDR2 sequences are MNHNS and SASEGT.

These data belong to a study of tumor-infiltrating lymphocytes in primary liver carcinoma. About the research overall: Treatment of the patients' primary liver carcinoma consisted of surgical resection.

Study-level points and caveats: Among the pair types, tumor region pairs showed more overlap than tumor-adjacent and tumor-blood pairs.

This clonotype was obtained from a woman aged 30 to 39 with primary liver carcinoma and hepatitis B virus infection. The sequencing input was peripheral blood. This sequence joins TRBV6-1 and TRBJ2-2; 9 positions match TRBD1. In DNA form, the CDR3 reads TGTGCCAGCAGACGGACAGGGGCGGGCGGGGAGCTGTTTTTT. Translated, it gives CASRRTGAGGELFF.